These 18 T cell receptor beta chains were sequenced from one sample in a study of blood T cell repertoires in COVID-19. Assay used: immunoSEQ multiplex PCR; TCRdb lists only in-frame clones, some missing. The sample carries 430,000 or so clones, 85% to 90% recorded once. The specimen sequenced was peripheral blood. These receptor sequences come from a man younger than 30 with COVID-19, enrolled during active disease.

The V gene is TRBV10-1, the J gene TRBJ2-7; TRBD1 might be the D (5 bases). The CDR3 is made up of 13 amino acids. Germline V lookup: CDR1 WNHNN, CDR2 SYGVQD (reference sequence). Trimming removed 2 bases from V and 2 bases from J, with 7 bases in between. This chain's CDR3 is CASSEQGTYEQYF. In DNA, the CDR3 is TGCGCCAGCAGTGAGCAGGGAACCTACGAGCAGTACTTC.

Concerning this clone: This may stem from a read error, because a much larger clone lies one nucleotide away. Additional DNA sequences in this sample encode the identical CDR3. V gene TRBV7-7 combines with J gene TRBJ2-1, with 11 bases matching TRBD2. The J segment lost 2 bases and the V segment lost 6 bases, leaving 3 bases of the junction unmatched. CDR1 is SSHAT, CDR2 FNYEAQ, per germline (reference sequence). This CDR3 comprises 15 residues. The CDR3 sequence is CASSLLAGAYNEQFF. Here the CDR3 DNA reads TGTGCCAGCAGTCTACTAGCGGGGGCCTACAATGAGCAGTTCTTC.

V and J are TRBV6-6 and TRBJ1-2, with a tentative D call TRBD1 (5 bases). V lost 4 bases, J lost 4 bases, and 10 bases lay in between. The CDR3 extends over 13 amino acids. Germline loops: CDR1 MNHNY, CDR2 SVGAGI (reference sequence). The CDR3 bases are TGTGCCAGCAGTTTCGGGACTGCCTATGGCTACACCTTC. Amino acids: CASSFGTAYGYTF.

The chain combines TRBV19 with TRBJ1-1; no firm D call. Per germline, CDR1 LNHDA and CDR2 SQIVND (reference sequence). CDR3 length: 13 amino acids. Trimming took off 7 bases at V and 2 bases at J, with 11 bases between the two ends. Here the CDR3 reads CASTDLGNTEAFF. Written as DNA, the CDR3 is TGTGCCAGTACCGACTTAGGAAACACTGAAGCTTTCTTT.

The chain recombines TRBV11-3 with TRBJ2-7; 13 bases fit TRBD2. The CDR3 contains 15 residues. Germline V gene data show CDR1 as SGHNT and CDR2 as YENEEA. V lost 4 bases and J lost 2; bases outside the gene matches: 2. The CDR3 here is CASSSGTSGTYEQYF. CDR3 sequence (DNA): TGTGCCAGCAGCTCAGGGACTAGCGGGACCTACGAGCAGTACTTC. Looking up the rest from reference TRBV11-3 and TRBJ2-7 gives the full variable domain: EAGVVQSPRYKIIEKKQPVAFWCNPISGHNTLYWYLQNLGQGPELLIRYENEEAVDDSQLPKDRFSAERLKGVDSTLKIQPAELGDSAVYLCASSSGTSGTYEQYFGPGTRLTVT.

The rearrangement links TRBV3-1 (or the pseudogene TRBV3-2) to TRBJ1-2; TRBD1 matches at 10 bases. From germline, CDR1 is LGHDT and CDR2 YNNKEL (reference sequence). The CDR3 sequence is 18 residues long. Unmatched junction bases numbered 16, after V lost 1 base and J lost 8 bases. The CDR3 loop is CASSQGTGTGERMRGYTF. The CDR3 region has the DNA TGTGCCAGCAGCCAAGGGACCGGGACAGGGGAACGTATGAGGGGCTACACCTTC.

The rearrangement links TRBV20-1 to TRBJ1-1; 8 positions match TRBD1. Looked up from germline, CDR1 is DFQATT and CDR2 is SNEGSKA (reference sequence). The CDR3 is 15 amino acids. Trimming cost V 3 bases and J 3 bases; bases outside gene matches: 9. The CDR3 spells CSASGAGGFHTEAFF. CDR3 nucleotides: TGCAGTGCTAGTGGCGCAGGGGGCTTCCACACTGAAGCTTTCTTT.

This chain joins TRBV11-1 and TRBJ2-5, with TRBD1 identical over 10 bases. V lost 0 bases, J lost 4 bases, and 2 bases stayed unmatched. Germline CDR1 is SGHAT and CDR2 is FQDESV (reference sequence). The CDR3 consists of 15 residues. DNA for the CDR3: TGTGCCAGCAGCTTAGCCGGACAGGGGGGAGAGACCCAGTACTTC. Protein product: CASSLAGQGGETQYF.

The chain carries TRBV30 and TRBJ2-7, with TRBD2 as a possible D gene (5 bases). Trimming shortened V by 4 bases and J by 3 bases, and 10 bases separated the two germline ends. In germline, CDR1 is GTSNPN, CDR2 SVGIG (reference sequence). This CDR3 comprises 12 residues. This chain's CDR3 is CAWNGGGYEQYF. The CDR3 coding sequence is TGTGCCTGGAACGGAGGTGGCTACGAGCAGTACTTC.

The CDR3 region is CASSWLAESSYEQYF. CDR3 coding DNA: TGTGCCAGCAGCTGGCTAGCGGAGAGCTCCTACGAGCAGTACTTC. The chain couples TRBV5-5 to TRBJ2-7, with TRBD2 matching over 7 bases. The junction had 6 bases not matched to a gene; V was cut back by 3 bases and J by 0 bases. This CDR3 has 15 residues. Germline V gene lookup returns CDR1 SGHKS and CDR2 YYEKEE (reference sequence).

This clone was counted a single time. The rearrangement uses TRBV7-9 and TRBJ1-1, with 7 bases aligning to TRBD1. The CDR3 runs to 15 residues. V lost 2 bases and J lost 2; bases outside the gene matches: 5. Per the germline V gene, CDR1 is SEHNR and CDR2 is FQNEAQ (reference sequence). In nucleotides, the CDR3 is TGTGCCAGCAGCTTAATTCGACAGGGTAACACTGAAGCTTTCTTT. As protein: CASSLIRQGNTEAFF.

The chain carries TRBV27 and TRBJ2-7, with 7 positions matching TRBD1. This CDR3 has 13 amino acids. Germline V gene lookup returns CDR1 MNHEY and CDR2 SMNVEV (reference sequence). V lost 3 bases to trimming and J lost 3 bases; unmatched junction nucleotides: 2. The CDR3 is CASSFTGVYEQYF. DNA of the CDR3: TGTGCCAGCAGTTTCACAGGGGTCTACGAGCAGTACTTC.

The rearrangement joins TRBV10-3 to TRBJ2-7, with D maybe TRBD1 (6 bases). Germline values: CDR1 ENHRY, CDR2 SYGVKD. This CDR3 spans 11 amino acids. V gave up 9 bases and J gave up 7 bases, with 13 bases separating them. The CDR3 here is CAIQGPGEQYF. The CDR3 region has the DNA TGTGCCATACAGGGACCGGGGGAGCAGTACTTC.

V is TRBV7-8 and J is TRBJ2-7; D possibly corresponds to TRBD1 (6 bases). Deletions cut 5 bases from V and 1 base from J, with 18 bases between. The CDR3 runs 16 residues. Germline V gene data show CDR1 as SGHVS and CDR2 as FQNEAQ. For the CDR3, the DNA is TGTGCCAGCAGCCAACCACAGGGAACGGTGTCCTACGAGCAGTACTTC. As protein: CASSQPQGTVSYEQYF.

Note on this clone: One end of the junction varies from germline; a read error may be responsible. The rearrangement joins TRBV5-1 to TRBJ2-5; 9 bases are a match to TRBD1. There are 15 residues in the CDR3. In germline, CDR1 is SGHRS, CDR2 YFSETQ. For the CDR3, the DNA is TGCGCCAGCAGTTTGGGGACAGGGTCCCAAGAGACCCAGTACTTC. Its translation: CASSLGTGSQETQYF.

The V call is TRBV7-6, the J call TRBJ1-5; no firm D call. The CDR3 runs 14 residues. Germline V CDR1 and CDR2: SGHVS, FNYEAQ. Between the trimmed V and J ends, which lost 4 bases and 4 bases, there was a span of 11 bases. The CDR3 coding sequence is TGTGCCAGCAGCTCGGAGGGATGGAATCAGCCCCAGCATTTT. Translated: CASSSEGWNQPQHF.

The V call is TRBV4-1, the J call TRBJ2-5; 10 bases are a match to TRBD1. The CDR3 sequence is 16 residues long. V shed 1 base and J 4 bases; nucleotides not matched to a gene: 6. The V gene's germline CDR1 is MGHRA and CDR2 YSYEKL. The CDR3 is CASSQVPGTGVETQYF. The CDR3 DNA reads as TGCGCCAGCAGCCAAGTCCCCGGGACAGGGGTAGAGACCCAGTACTTC.

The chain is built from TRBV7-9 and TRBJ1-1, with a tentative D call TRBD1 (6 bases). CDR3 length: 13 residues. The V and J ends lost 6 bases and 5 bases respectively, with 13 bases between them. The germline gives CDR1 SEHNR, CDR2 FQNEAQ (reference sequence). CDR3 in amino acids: CASRPGVGTEAFF. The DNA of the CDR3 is TGTGCCAGCAGACCAGGGGTGGGGACTGAAGCTTTCTTT.